The 5 T cell receptor beta chains below all came from one sample that was sequenced in a study of blood T cell repertoires in COVID-19. The table came from immunoSEQ multiplex PCR; TCRdb's copy has only in-frame clones and leaves some out. The repertoire consists of 120,000 or so clones, with 75% to 80% occurring once and the leading ten covering over 6.5%. Sequencing was performed on peripheral blood. Receptors were obtained from a human donor in a cohort sampled during active COVID-19.

V gene TRBV3-1 (or the pseudogene TRBV3-2) combines with J gene TRBJ1-5; D remains ambiguous. This CDR3 has 13 amino acids. Germline V gene lookup returns CDR1 LGHDT and CDR2 YNNKEL (reference sequence). V was shortened by 0 bases and J by 4 bases, with 4 bases between the two germline ends. The chain's CDR3 is CASSQDQNQPQHF. The CDR3 DNA sequence: TGTGCCAGCAGCCAAGACCAAAATCAGCCCCAGCATTTT.

The chain employs TRBV19 and TRBJ1-5; the match to TRBD1 covers 8 bases. The V gene's germline CDR1 is LNHDA and CDR2 SQIVND (reference sequence). V lost 3 bases to trimming and J lost 4 bases; unmatched junction nucleotides: 11. The CDR3 has 17 amino acids. The CDR3 DNA reads as TGTGCCAGTAGTATCTCCCACTGGACAGGGCAAAATCAGCCCCAGCATTTT. It codes for CASSISHWTGQNQPQHF.

The V gene is TRBV7-8, the J gene TRBJ2-7, with 7 bases fitting TRBD2. The trim removed 5 bases at V and 2 bases at J, leaving 6 bases unmatched. The CDR3 loop spans 14 amino acids. CDR1 SGHVS and CDR2 FQNEAQ come from the germline V gene. CDR3 residues: CASSPWGGTYEQYF. CDR3 bases: TGTGCCAGCAGCCCATGGGGGGGGACCTACGAGCAGTACTTC.

This clone was seen more than once but under ten times. V gene TRBV13 combines with J gene TRBJ1-1; weak D call: TRBD1 (6 bases). V was clipped by 0 bases and J by 7 bases, with 12 bases between them. This CDR3 is 14 amino acids long. Germline assignment: CDR1 PRHDT and CDR2 FYEKMQ (reference sequence). The CDR3 spells CASSLGDSSFEAFF. CDR3 DNA: TGTGCCAGCAGCTTAGGGGACAGCTCATTTGAAGCTTTCTTT.

The chain combines TRBV7-9 with TRBJ2-5, with 15 bases lining up with TRBD2. V was clipped by 3 bases and J by 5 bases; unmatched bases: 7. This CDR3 has 17 amino acids. Per germline, CDR1 SEHNR and CDR2 FQNEAQ (reference sequence). The CDR3 bases are TGTGCCAGCAGCTTCCGGACTAGCGGGAGGGCCGGGGAGACCCAGTACTTC. Its protein product is CASSFRTSGRAGETQYF.